The present entry profiles one T cell receptor beta chain with its context. This clone occurred a few times. The specificity of this receptor is unknown. Qualities for individual bases were not recorded, and no much larger clone is one base off. The sample originates from a study of blood T cell repertoires in COVID-19 (TCRdb year 2020). Regarding the research as a whole: Collaborator samples came from the United States, Italy and Spain and covered acute and convalescent phases of COVID-19. The repertoires were released in a freely available public database meant as a resource for research on the immune response to SARS-CoV-2. Samples were obtained from the ongoing ImmuneRACE study (first 160 participants) and from 1,000 to 1,500 subjects provided by 6 global collaborators. Nearly every sample came with metadata listing a de-identified subject ID, COVID-19 status, age in years and sex. The material from the prospective study consisted of cDNA or gDNA derived from T cells, B-cell-depleted T cells, or PBMCs. The dataset comprised deeply sampled blood TCRbeta repertoires from subjects exposed to, actively infected with, or recovered from COVID-19. Where HLA class I and class II types were available, the types were taken from metadata supplied by the sample provider, not from assay-based typing.

Reading from cysteine to phenylalanine, the CDR3 counts 14 amino acids. Left in the record is the CDR3 DNA by itself, 42 bases read in frame from the first base. Deletion took 5 bases off V and 5 bases off J, with a span of 14 bases between the germline ends. From the germline V gene, CDR1 is MNHEY and CDR2 is SVGAGI. TCRbeta CDR3 regions were amplified from genomic DNA by means of the immunoSEQ Assay, a bias-controlled multiplex PCR. Turning to the authors' computational methods: Nucleated cell counts per sample were estimated from amplification of reference gene primers within the assay. To quantify the absolute abundance of each unique TCRbeta CDR3 rearrangement, sequence reads were collapsed and filtered. For each sample, productive Simpson clonality was calculated as the square root of Simpson's diversity index across productive rearrangements. In its TCRdb copy, this immuneACCESS table keeps in-frame sequences only and misses some clones. Where compared with another copy, unresolved V genes explain less than half of these, and the others have no known cause. The V and J calls and clone size were taken over from that table, and D and trimming were inferred from the DNA. This sample is represented by some 350,000 clones; under 95% of them were singletons. Of the sample, less than 3.5% falls within the top ten clones.

A second Seattle source provided samples from volunteer blood donors who had recovered from COVID-19. The collaborating institutions used their own protocols to collect whole blood in K2EDTA tubes. For TCRbeta analysis, collaborators shipped samples as frozen whole blood, isolated PBMCs, or DNA extracted from either of those sample types. Beyond this particular receptor, the publication reports: The amount of clinical and demographic metadata varied by source and participant and was provided uncurated.

Sequencing was performed on peripheral blood. The receptor was isolated from a woman aged 18-29 years who had recovered from COVID-19. The sequence joins TRBV6-5 to TRBJ2-3; matching of 6 bases hints at TRBD1 as the D gene. The DNA sequence follows: TGTGCCAGCAGTAAAAGGGGGTCTGAAGATACGCAGTATTTT. It specifies CASSKRGSEDTQYF.